This passage covers 26 T cell receptor beta chains from one sample sequenced in a study of response to subunit inactivated influenza vaccine. TCRdb recomputed calls from the RT-PCR reads with MiXCR, one row per CDR3 protein. The sample holds under 950,000 distinct CDR3 sequences, 21% seen once. The input for sequencing was PBMCs from blood, taken less than 6 days after vaccination. These receptors were obtained from a man over 45 who received an inactivated influenza vaccine.

This rearrangement joins TRBV27 to TRBJ1-3; no reliable D call. The ends were cut back, 8 bases at V and 4 bases at J, with 12 bases in the middle. Looked up from germline, CDR1 is MNHEY and CDR2 is SMNVEV (reference sequence). CDR3 length: 13 residues. This CDR3 is CASVICSGNTIYF. The CDR3 DNA is TGTGCCAGCGTCATTTGTTCCGGAAACACCATATATTTT.

This clonotype was found once. The gene calls are TRBV6-1 and TRBJ2-3; possibly TRBD1 or TRBD2 for D (5 bases each). CDR1 MNHNS and CDR2 SASEGT come from the germline V gene. There are 13 residues in the CDR3. V lost 3 bases and J 3 bases, leaving 7 bases between the germline ends. CDR3 sequence: CASSDWGTDTQYF. For the CDR3, the DNA is TGTGCCAGCAGTGATTGGGGGACAGATACGCAGTATTTT.

This clonotype turned up a few times. The chain is built from TRBV28 and TRBJ2-1; TRBD2 matches 7 bases. From germline, CDR1 is MDHEN and CDR2 SYDVKM. This CDR3 comprises 15 residues. Losses at the gene ends were 7 bases for V and 0 bases for J; bases not matched to a gene: 6. The CDR3 loop reads CASTSAGFSYNEQFF. The CDR3 bases are TGTGCCAGCACCTCAGCGGGATTCTCCTACAATGAGCAGTTCTTC. Supplemented by reference TRBV28 and TRBJ2-1, the full variable domain reads DVKVTQSSRYLVKRTGEKVFLECVQDMDHENMFWYRQDPGLGLRLIYFSYDVKMKEKGDIPEGYSVSREKKERFSLILESASTNQTSMYLCASTSAGFSYNEQFFGPGTRLTVL.

This chain connects TRBV28 to TRBJ2-3, with D perhaps TRBD2 (6 bases). Trimming took 7 bases from V and 6 from J, leaving 8 bases between them. The germline CDR1 and CDR2 sequences are MDHEN and SYDVKM. This CDR3 is 11 amino acids long. In nucleotides, the CDR3 is TGTGCCAGCATGGAGGGCGATACGCAGTATTTT. This sequence encodes CASMEGDTQYF.

The genes are TRBV29-1 and TRBJ2-5; a weak D match, TRBD1 (6 bases). Per the germline V gene, CDR1 is SQVTM and CDR2 is ANQGSEA. The CDR3 totals 12 residues. Trimming pared 6 bases from V and 5 bases from J, leaving 13 bases between. The CDR3 DNA is TGCAGCGTAAAACAGGGTATGGAGACCCAGTACTTC. Encoded protein: CSVKQGMETQYF.

This clonotype was seen only a few times. The V call is TRBV7-2, the J call TRBJ2-5; tentatively, D is TRBD1 (5 bases). Germline V lookup: CDR1 SGHTA, CDR2 FQGNSA. Trimming removed 5 bases at V and 7 bases at J, with 11 bases between. The CDR3 consists of 12 residues. This CDR3 reads CASSPSQGTQYF. CDR3 nucleotide sequence: TGTGCCAGCAGCCCCTCGCAGGGGACCCAGTACTTC.

The rearrangement links TRBV24-1 to TRBJ2-4, with D possibly called TRBD1 or TRBD2 (5 bases each). CDR3 length equals 14 residues. Germline-derived CDR1 and CDR2 are KGHDR and SFDVKD. The V gene lost 3 bases and the J gene lost 8 bases, with 13 bases spanning the gap. This chain's CDR3 is CATSDPGTSDIQYF. In DNA, the CDR3 is TGTGCCACCAGTGATCCCGGGACCTCGGACATTCAGTACTTC.

This clonotype has a count of ten or more. V usage is TRBV7-9 and J usage is TRBJ2-4; D is unclear. CDR3 length equals 13 residues. Trimming cost V 1 base and J 5 bases, with 6 bases left between them. Germline V gene sequence: CDR1 SEHNR, CDR2 FQNEAQ (reference sequence). CDR3 region: CASSLVVENIQYF. The CDR3 DNA follows: TGTGCCAGCAGCTTAGTTGTGGAAAACATTCAGTACTTC.

This clonotype was seen only a few times. CDR3 in amino acids: CSAAETSGRAVTGELFF. CDR3 coding DNA: TGCAGCGCCGCAGAGACTAGCGGGAGGGCCGTAACCGGGGAGCTGTTTTTT. The J gene is TRBJ2-2, the V gene TRBV29-1, with 14 positions matching TRBD2. Germline assignment: CDR1 SQVTM and CDR2 ANQGSEA. The CDR3 runs to 17 residues. The V and J ends lost 7 bases and 5 bases, in that order; junction bases with no gene match: 12.

This chain links TRBV14 with TRBJ2-1; 8 bases map to TRBD2. The V and J ends lost 2 bases and 2 bases, in that order; junction bases with no gene match: 8. Germline V gene lookup returns CDR1 SGHDN and CDR2 FVKESK. This CDR3 spans 17 amino acids. This CDR3 reads CASSQIHGLATYNEQFF. The CDR3 DNA follows: TGTGCCAGCAGCCAAATTCATGGACTAGCAACCTACAATGAGCAGTTCTTC.

The chain uses TRBV5-6 and TRBJ2-6; TRBD2 matches 8 bases. The CDR3 has 17 residues. The germline V gene has CDR1 SGHDT and CDR2 YYEEEE. V lost 4 bases and J lost 1; bases outside the gene matches: 7. The CDR3 DNA is TGTGCCAGCAGCCTCCCGGGACTAGAATCTGGGGCCAACGTCCTGACTTTC. It is translated as CASSLPGLESGANVLTF.

This clonotype was observed a few times. The chain has TRBV12-3 or TRBV12-4 and TRBJ1-6; D not certain. V shed 6 bases and J shed 9 bases, with 15 bases lying between them. The CDR3 has 14 residues. The CDR3 region is CASRAGSASSPLHF. CDR3 DNA: TGTGCCAGCAGGGCTGGGAGCGCAAGTTCACCCCTCCACTTT.

This clonotype was observed a few times. The chain has TRBV4-3 and TRBJ2-7; D is unresolved. Trimming pared 0 bases from V and 6 bases from J, leaving 12 bases between. Germline V gene data show CDR1 as LGHNA and CDR2 as YSLEER. CDR3 length: 14 residues. In DNA, the CDR3 is TGCGCCAGCAGCCAAGATTTTACTGAGGTCGAGCAGTACTTC. Translation: CASSQDFTEVEQYF.

The V gene is TRBV7-6, the J gene TRBJ2-5; 8 bases align to TRBD1. The CDR3 is 16 residues long. Germline V CDR1 and CDR2: SGHVS, FNYEAQ. V shed 3 bases, J shed 3 bases, and the junction held 9 bases outside the gene matches. The CDR3 region is CASSFWTGRSEETQYF. In DNA, the CDR3 is TGTGCCAGCAGCTTTTGGACAGGGAGGTCTGAAGAGACCCAGTACTTC.

This clonotype was recorded a few times. The J gene is TRBJ1-5, the V gene TRBV15; D is undetermined. V was cut by 3 bases and J by 0 bases, with 15 bases left in between. This CDR3 is 17 amino acids long. Germline CDR1 and CDR2: LNHNV and YYDKDF (reference sequence). The CDR3 region is CATSSQPGTLSNQPQHF. The CDR3 bases are TGTGCCACCAGCAGCCAACCGGGTACCCTTAGCAATCAGCCCCAGCATTTT.

V usage is TRBV20-1 and J usage is TRBJ2-5, with D maybe TRBD2 (6 bases). Germline V lookup: CDR1 DFQATT, CDR2 SNEGSKA (reference sequence). This CDR3 has 14 residues. The V end lost 3 bases, the J end lost 5 bases, and 16 bases lay between the germline ends. In nucleotides, the CDR3 is TGCAGTGCTAGCGGGAGAAGGCCCTTGGAGACCCAGTACTTC. Its translation: CSASGRRPLETQYF.

This clonotype was counted a few times. The rearrangement joins TRBV6-2 or TRBV6-3 to TRBJ2-5; possibly TRBD1 or TRBD2 for D (5 bases each). The CDR3 has 16 amino acids. Trimming stripped 0 bases from V and 5 bases from J, with 16 bases between. Germline assignment: CDR1 MNHEY and CDR2 SVGEGT. CDR3 coding DNA: TGTGCCAGCAGTTACTCGAAACGGGACGGGTTGGAGACCCAGTACTTC. Translating gives CASSYSKRDGLETQYF.

Written as DNA, the CDR3 is TGTGCCAGCAGCGTGGGGTCAGGGTTCCGTCGGGAAGGCTACACCTTC. It codes for CASSVGSGFRREGYTF. This chain connects TRBV9 to TRBJ1-2, with a possible D match to TRBD1 (5 bases). This CDR3 has 16 amino acids. Trimming pared 2 bases from V and 8 bases from J, leaving 22 bases between. The germline CDR1 and CDR2 sequences are SGDLS and YYNGEE.

J is TRBJ2-1 and V is TRBV15; possible D gene TRBD2, 5 bases. Trimming took off 5 bases at V and 0 bases at J, with 14 bases between the two ends. Germline loops: CDR1 LNHNV, CDR2 YYDKDF (reference sequence). The CDR3 consists of 16 residues. The CDR3 spells CATSPREGRSYNEQFF. In nucleotides, the CDR3 is TGTGCCACCAGCCCCCGGGAAGGCCGCTCCTACAATGAGCAGTTCTTC.

V usage is TRBV24-1 and J usage is TRBJ2-1; D perhaps matches TRBD1 (5 bases). The V end lost 8 bases, the J end lost 0 bases, and 16 bases lay between the germline ends. Per germline, CDR1 KGHDR and CDR2 SFDVKD. This CDR3 contains 16 residues. CDR3 bases: TGTGCCACCATTGAGGAACAGGTGAGCTCCTACAATGAGCAGTTCTTC. This translates into CATIEEQVSSYNEQFF.

This chain connects TRBV28 to TRBJ1-3; 10 bases agree with TRBD1. Unmatched junction bases numbered 15, after V lost 6 bases and J lost 7 bases. In germline, CDR1 is MDHEN, CDR2 SYDVKM. The CDR3 has 17 residues. CDR3 amino acids: CASRVGDRGKYSNTIYF. As DNA, the CDR3 is TGTGCCAGCAGAGTAGGGGACAGGGGAAAATATTCCAACACCATATATTTT.

The chain combines TRBV5-1 with TRBJ1-4; no clear D. Trimming took off 4 bases at V and 5 bases at J, with 18 bases between the two ends. The V gene's germline CDR1 is SGHRS and CDR2 YFSETQ. The CDR3 contains 16 residues. Written as DNA, the CDR3 is TGCGCCAGCAGCCCGAGTCCAGTCCGAGTCAATGAAAAACTGTTTTTT. This sequence encodes CASSPSPVRVNEKLFF.

This clonotype was detected only a few times. V gene TRBV20-1 combines with J gene TRBJ2-7, with D maybe TRBD2 (6 bases). The length of the CDR3 is 14 residues. In germline, CDR1 is DFQATT, CDR2 SNEGSKA (reference sequence). Trimming removed 3 bases from V and 7 bases from J, with 19 bases in between. CDR3 DNA sequence: TGCAGTGCTAGGCCCCGCGGACTACTGGGGGAGCAGTACTTC. Amino acids: CSARPRGLLGEQYF.

This clonotype was seen a few times. V usage is TRBV4-2 and J usage is TRBJ1-1; D remains ambiguous. V was shortened by 0 bases and J by 7 bases, with 6 bases between the two germline ends. The CDR3 spans 12 residues. The V gene's germline CDR1 is LGHNA and CDR2 YNFKEQ. The CDR3 DNA is TGTGCCAGCAGCCAAGAGGGATTTGAAGCTTTCTTT. This gives the protein CASSQEGFEAFF.

V is TRBV7-2 and J is TRBJ2-5; TRBD2 matches at 8 bases. V gave up 6 bases and J gave up 6 bases; unmatched junction bases: 9. The CDR3 sequence is 14 residues long. In germline, CDR1 is SGHTA, CDR2 FQGNSA. The CDR3 region is CASSLSGGEQTQYF. The CDR3 DNA reads TGTGCCAGCAGTTTAAGCGGGGGCGAACAGACCCAGTACTTC.

In this sample, this clonotype turned up a few times. The J gene is TRBJ2-7, the V gene TRBV20-1, with 9 positions matching TRBD2. J lost 7 bases, V lost 4 bases, and 8 bases had no gene match. Germline loops: CDR1 DFQATT, CDR2 SNEGSKA (reference sequence). This CDR3 spans 13 amino acids. CDR3 nucleotide sequence: TGCAGTGCTAACAGCGGGGGGTCGAGGGAGCAGTACTTC. Protein sequence: CSANSGGSREQYF.